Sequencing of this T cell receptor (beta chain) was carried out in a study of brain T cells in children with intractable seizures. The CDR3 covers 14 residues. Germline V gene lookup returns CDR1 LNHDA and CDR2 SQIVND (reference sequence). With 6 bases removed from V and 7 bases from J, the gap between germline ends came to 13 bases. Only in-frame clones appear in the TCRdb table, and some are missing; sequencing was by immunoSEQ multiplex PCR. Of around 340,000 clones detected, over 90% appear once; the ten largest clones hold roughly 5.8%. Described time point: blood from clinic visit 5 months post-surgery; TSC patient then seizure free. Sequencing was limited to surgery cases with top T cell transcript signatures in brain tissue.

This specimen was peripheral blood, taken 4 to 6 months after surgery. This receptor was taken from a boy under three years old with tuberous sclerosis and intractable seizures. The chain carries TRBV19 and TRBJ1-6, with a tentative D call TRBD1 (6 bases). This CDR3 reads CASRWGTRNSPLHF. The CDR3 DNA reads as TGTGCCAGTAGGTGGGGGACAAGGAATTCACCCCTCCACTTT.